These 23 T cell receptor beta chains share one sample of origin, sequenced in a study of T-cell memory formation after mild COVID-19. MiXCR, applied by TCRdb to the 5' RACE reads, yields one record per CDR3 protein. The table lists around 250,000 distinct CDR3 sequences, 9.4% of them singletons, with 22% in the top ten. Sequencing was performed on PBMCs or a T cell subset sorted from them (not recorded which). These receptors were taken from a man younger than 35 who had mild COVID-19 (a few samples of this study predate the infection). Cell type and time point are not known.

In the case of this clonotype: Germline is not matched at one junction end, which may reflect a read error. The chain is built from TRBV20-1 and TRBJ2-2; D possibly matches TRBD1 or TRBD2 (5 bases each). Germline V gene sequence: CDR1 DFQATT, CDR2 SNEGSKA (reference sequence). CDR3 length equals 14 residues. The CDR3 DNA reads as TGCAGTGCTAGCAACCGACAGAACACCGGGGAGCTGATTTTT. Translating gives CSASNRQNTGELIF.

The sample holds a few counts of this clonotype. The rearrangement links TRBV5-4 to TRBJ2-3; 9 positions match TRBD2. The germline gives CDR1 SGHNT, CDR2 YYREEE (reference sequence). CDR3 length equals 14 residues. The V segment lost 7 bases and the J segment 0 bases; nucleotides outside the gene matches: 3. CDR3 nucleotide sequence: TGTGCCAGCCAGGCGGGGGGGAGCACAGATACGCAGTATTTT. The encoded protein is CASQAGGSTDTQYF.

The V and J genes are TRBV29-1 and TRBJ1-1; TRBD1 matches at 8 bases. The CDR3 is 11 amino acids. Per the germline V gene, CDR1 is SQVTM and CDR2 is ANQGSEA. Trimming removed 6 bases from V and 7 bases from J; junction bases left unmatched: 4. CDR3 loop: CSVRGLVEAFF. The CDR3 nucleotides read TGCAGCGTCAGGGGGCTGGTTGAAGCTTTCTTT.

The chain is built from TRBV4-1 and TRBJ2-3; no clear D. Germline CDR1 is MGHRA and CDR2 is YSYEKL. This CDR3 region has 19 residues. Trimming pared 0 bases from V and 1 base from J, leaving 20 bases between. The CDR3: CASSQDWIGLDPRTDTQYF. CDR3 sequence (DNA): TGCGCCAGCAGCCAAGATTGGATCGGGCTTGACCCCCGCACAGATACGCAGTATTTT.

The V call is TRBV5-1, the J call TRBJ2-3, with 9 bases aligning to TRBD2. This CDR3 contains 16 residues. The ends lost 0 bases at V and 5 bases at J; junction bases unmatched: 7. From germline, CDR1 is SGHRS and CDR2 YFSETQ. CDR3 in DNA: TGCGCCAGCAGCTTGGCCGTAAGCGGGGGGCAAGATACGCAGTATTTT. Translating gives CASSLAVSGGQDTQYF.

The sample holds a few counts of this clonotype. This chain connects TRBV6-1 to TRBJ1-2; D unclear. Trimming stripped 7 bases from V and 6 bases from J, with 18 bases between. Per germline, CDR1 MNHNS and CDR2 SASEGT. The CDR3 is made up of 14 amino acids. CDR3 amino acids: CASTVGFLGNGYTF. CDR3 in DNA: TGTGCCAGCACCGTGGGGTTCCTGGGGAATGGCTACACCTTC.

This clonotype showed up many times. The rearrangement uses TRBV4-3 and TRBJ1-2; 9 positions agree with TRBD1. The CDR3 consists of 15 residues. Trimming cost V 3 bases and J 1 base; bases outside gene matches: 3. CDR1 and CDR2 from the germline V gene are LGHNA and YSLEER. The CDR3 spells CASSQGTGNNYGYTF. CDR3 coding DNA: TGCGCCAGCAGCCAGGGGACAGGGAATAACTATGGCTACACCTTC.

There are a few counts of this clonotype. V is TRBV5-6 and J is TRBJ2-6; D not certain. Trimming took off 9 bases at V and 1 base at J, with 11 bases between the two ends. CDR1 is SGHDT, CDR2 YYEEEE, per germline. The CDR3 has 14 amino acids. The CDR3 DNA reads TGTGCCACCCAAGGCTGGTCTGGGGCCAACGTCCTGACTTTC. Amino acid sequence: CATQGWSGANVLTF.

In its sample, this clonotype was seen a few times. The chain links TRBV20-1 to TRBJ1-4; the D is unclear. Germline values: CDR1 DFQATT, CDR2 SNEGSKA (reference sequence). V was trimmed by 5 bases and J by 7 bases, leaving 11 bases between them. This CDR3 has 12 amino acids. The CDR3 DNA reads as TGCAGTGCTGGGAGAGTGGCTGAAAAACTGTTTTTT. Its protein product is CSAGRVAEKLFF.

This clonotype was counted many times. The chain carries TRBV9 and TRBJ2-3; D unresolved. CDR1 SGDLS and CDR2 YYNGEE come from the germline V gene. This CDR3 is 14 amino acids long. Trimming removed 2 bases from V and 6 bases from J, with 13 bases in between. CDR3: CASSVSVSTDTQYF. CDR3 nucleotide sequence: TGTGCCAGCAGCGTTTCCGTTTCAACTGATACGCAGTATTTT.

The sample holds a few counts of this clonotype. This rearrangement joins TRBV18 to TRBJ2-7, with D uncertain. In germline, CDR1 is KGHSH, CDR2 LQKENI. V lost 3 bases, J lost 3 bases, and 9 bases lay in between. This CDR3 is built from 13 residues. CDR3 in amino acids: CASSPGSHYEQYV. CDR3 coding DNA: TGTGCCAGCTCACCGGGCAGTCACTACGAGCAGTACGTC.

The chain joins TRBV5-4 to TRBJ2-3; TRBD2 agrees at 10 bases. With 5 bases clipped from V and 5 bases from J, the junction kept 11 bases outside the gene matches. The CDR3 has 16 residues. Germline CDR1 and CDR2: SGHNT and YYREEE (reference sequence). The CDR3 loop reads CASSSIQRGGGDTQYF. CDR3 in DNA: TGTGCCAGCAGTTCCATTCAGCGGGGGGGCGGAGATACGCAGTATTTT.

There are a few counts of this clonotype. The chain combines TRBV5-1 with TRBJ1-2; possibly TRBD1 for D (6 bases). The CDR3 sequence is 14 residues long. V was clipped by 4 bases and J by 3 bases, with 13 bases between them. Germline CDR1 is SGHRS and CDR2 is YFSETQ. The CDR3 sequence is CASSLGGFDYGYTF. The CDR3 coding sequence is TGCGCCAGCAGCCTTGGGGGCTTCGACTATGGCTACACCTTC.

The rearrangement uses TRBV7-8 and TRBJ1-1; no firm D call. Trimming removed 5 bases from V and 4 bases from J, with 17 bases in between. The germline V gene has CDR1 SGHVS and CDR2 FQNEAQ. The CDR3 loop spans 15 amino acids. The CDR3 DNA is TGTGCCAGCAGCCGGACGCCGACCCCGGGCACTGAAGCTTTCTTT. Its protein is CASSRTPTPGTEAFF.

This clonotype was seen a few times. This rearrangement joins TRBV5-4 to TRBJ1-2; 9 bases are a match to TRBD1. The V gene's germline CDR1 is SGHNT and CDR2 YYREEE (reference sequence). V shed 4 bases and J 2 bases; nucleotides not matched to a gene: 9. The CDR3 runs to 16 residues. The CDR3 DNA sequence: TGTGCCAGCAGCCTATTCCGGACAGGGGACAACTATGGCTACACCTTC. It translates to CASSLFRTGDNYGYTF.

This clonotype has only a few counts. The chain is built from TRBV7-2 and TRBJ1-6, with D unresolved. This CDR3 is built from 14 residues. Trimming removed 5 bases at V and 8 bases at J, with 13 bases between. The germline CDR1 and CDR2 sequences are SGHTA and FQGNSA. CDR3: CASSRDSKYSPLHF. The CDR3 bases are TGTGCCAGCAGCCGTGACTCCAAGTATTCACCCCTCCACTTT.

This clonotype was observed a few times. The chain uses TRBV15 and TRBJ2-6; TRBD2 matches at 7 bases. CDR1 and CDR2 from the germline V gene are LNHNV and YYDKDF (reference sequence). The CDR3 has 18 amino acids. Trimming cost V 0 bases and J 3 bases; bases outside gene matches: 8. The CDR3 sequence: CATSRDRDYLRGANVLTF. The CDR3 DNA is TGTGCCACCAGCAGAGACAGGGACTACTTGCGTGGGGCCAACGTCCTGACTTTC.

This clonotype appeared many times. The chain links TRBV7-9 to TRBJ2-3; D gene unclear. CDR3 length equals 16 residues. The germline V gene has CDR1 SEHNR and CDR2 FQNEAQ (reference sequence). V shed 2 bases and J shed 0 bases, with 12 bases lying between them. This CDR3 reads CASSLTRRQSTDTQYF. The CDR3 DNA reads TGTGCCAGCAGCTTAACGCGGCGGCAGAGCACAGATACGCAGTATTTT. The whole variable domain, filled in from reference TRBV7-9 and TRBJ2-3, reads DTGVSQNPRHKITKRGQNVTFRCDPISEHNRLYWYRQTLGQGPEFLTYFQNEAQLEKSRLLSDRFSAERPKGSFSTLEIQRTEQGDSAMYLCASSLTRRQSTDTQYFGPGTRLTVL.

V gene TRBV18 combines with J gene TRBJ2-1; 9 bases are a match to TRBD1. Germline CDR1 KGHSH, CDR2 LQKENI. The CDR3 is 14 residues long. Unmatched junction bases numbered 5, after V lost 7 bases and J lost 4 bases. The CDR3 DNA sequence: TGTGCCAGCTTCCAACAGGGGGCGTACAATGAGCAGTTCTTC. This translates into CASFQQGAYNEQFF.

The rearrangement joins TRBV3-1 to TRBJ2-5, with 7 bases fitting TRBD1. CDR3 size: 14 residues. The junction had 4 bases not matched to a gene; V was cut back by 3 bases and J by 3 bases. The germline gives CDR1 LGHDT, CDR2 YNNKEL (reference sequence). The CDR3 spells CASSQPGQKETQYF. Here the CDR3 DNA reads TGTGCCAGCAGCCAGCCGGGACAGAAAGAGACCCAGTACTTC.

This clonotype was picked up a small number of times. This chain joins TRBV7-2 and TRBJ2-7; no reliable D call. CDR1 SGHTA and CDR2 FQGNSA come from the germline V gene. The CDR3 consists of 11 residues. V dropped 5 bases and J dropped 6 bases, with 8 bases sitting between them. As DNA, the CDR3 is TGTGCCAGCAGCCTCCTAGTCGAGCAGTACTTC. Protein product: CASSLLVEQYF.

About this clonotype: The junction shows a germline mismatch at one end, possibly a read error. The chain uses TRBV7-3 and TRBJ2-3; tentative D call: TRBD2 (6 bases). This CDR3 spans 13 amino acids. Germline V CDR1 and CDR2: SGHTA, FQGTGA. This chain's CDR3 is CASCGTSTHAQEF. The CDR3 DNA is TGTGCCAGCTGCGGGACGAGCACACATGCGCAGGAGTTT.

This clonotype was counted at least ten times. V and J are TRBV3-1 and TRBJ2-3; D call uncertain. The CDR3 has 12 residues. V was pared by 1 base and J by 5 bases, with 4 bases between. In germline, CDR1 is LGHDT, CDR2 YNNKEL (reference sequence). The CDR3 is CASSQVLDTQYF. CDR3 coding DNA: TGTGCCAGCAGCCAAGTATTAGATACGCAGTATTTT.